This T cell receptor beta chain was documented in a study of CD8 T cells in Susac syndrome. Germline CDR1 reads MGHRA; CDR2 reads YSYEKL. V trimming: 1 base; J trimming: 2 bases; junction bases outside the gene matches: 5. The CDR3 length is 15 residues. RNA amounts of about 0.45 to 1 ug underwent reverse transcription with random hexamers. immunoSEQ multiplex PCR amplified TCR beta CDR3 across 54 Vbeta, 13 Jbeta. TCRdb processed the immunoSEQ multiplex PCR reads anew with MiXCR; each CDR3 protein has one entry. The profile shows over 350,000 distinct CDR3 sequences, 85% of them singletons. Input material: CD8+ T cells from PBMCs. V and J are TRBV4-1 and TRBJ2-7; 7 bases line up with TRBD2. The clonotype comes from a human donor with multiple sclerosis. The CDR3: CASSQVGEGAYEQYF. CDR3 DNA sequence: TGCGCCAGCAGCCAAGTGGGGGAGGGCGCCTACGAGCAGTACTTC.